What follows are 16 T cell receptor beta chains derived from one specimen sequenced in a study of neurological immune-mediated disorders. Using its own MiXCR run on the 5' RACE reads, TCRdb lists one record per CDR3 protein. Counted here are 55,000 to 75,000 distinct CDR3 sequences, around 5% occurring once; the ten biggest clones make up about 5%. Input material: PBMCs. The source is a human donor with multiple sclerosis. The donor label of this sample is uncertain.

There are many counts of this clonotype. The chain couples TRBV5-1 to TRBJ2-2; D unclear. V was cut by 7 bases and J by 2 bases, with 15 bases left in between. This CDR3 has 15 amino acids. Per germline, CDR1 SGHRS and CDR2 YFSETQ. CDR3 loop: CASSGDGPNTGELFF. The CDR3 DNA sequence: TGCGCCAGCTCCGGTGACGGGCCTAACACCGGGGAGCTGTTTTTT.

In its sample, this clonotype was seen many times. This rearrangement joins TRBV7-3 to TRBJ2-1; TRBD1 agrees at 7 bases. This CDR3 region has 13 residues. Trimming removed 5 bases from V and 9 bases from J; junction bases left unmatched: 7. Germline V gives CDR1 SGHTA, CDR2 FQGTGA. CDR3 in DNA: TGTGCCAGCAGCCCGGACAGGAGAACTGAGCAGTTCTTC. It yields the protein CASSPDRRTEQFF.

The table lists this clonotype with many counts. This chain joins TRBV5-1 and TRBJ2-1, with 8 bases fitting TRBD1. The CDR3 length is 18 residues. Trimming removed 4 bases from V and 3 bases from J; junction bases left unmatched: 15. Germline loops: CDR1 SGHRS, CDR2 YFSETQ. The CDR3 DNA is TGCGCCAGCAGCCACATCACATGGACAGGGAGTAGCTACAATGAGCAGTTCTTC. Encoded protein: CASSHITWTGSSYNEQFF.

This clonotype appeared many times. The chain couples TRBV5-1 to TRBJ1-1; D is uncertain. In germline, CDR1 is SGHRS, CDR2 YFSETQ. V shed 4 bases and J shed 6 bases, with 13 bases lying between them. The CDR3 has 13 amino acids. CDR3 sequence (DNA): TGCGCCAGCAGCCCGACAAACCAGGCTGAAGCTTTCTTT. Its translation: CASSPTNQAEAFF. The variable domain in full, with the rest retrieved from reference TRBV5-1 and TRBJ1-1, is KAGVTQTPRYLIKTRGQQVTLSCSPISGHRSVSWYQQTPGQGLQFLFEYFSETQRNKGNFPGRFSGRQFSNSRSEMNVSTLELGDSALYLCASSPTNQAEAFFGQGTRLTVV.

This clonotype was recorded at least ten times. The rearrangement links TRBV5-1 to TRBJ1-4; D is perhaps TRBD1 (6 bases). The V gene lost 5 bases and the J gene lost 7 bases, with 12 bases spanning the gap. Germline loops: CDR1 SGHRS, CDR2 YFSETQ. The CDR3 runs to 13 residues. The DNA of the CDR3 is TGCGCCAGCAGTAGGACAGACCGTGAAAAACTGTTTTTT. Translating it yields CASSRTDREKLFF.

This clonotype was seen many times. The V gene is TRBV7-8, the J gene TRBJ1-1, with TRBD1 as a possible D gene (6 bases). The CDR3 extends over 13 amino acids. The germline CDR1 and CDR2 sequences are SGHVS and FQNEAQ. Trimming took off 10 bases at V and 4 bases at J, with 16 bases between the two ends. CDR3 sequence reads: CATGWGAFTEAFF. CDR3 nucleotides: TGTGCCACGGGGTGGGGGGCCTTCACTGAAGCTTTCTTT. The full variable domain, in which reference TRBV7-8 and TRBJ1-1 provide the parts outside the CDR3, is GAGVSQSPRYKVAKRGQDVALRCDPISGHVSLFWYQQALGQGPEFLTYFQNEAQLDKSGLPSDRFFAERPEGSVSTLKIQRTQQEDSAVYLCATGWGAFTEAFFGQGTRLTVV.

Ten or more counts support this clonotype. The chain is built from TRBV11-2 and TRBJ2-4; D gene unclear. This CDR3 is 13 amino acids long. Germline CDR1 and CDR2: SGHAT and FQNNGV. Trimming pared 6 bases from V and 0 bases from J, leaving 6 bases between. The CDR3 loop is CASRKIAKNIQYF. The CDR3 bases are TGTGCCAGCAGAAAGATAGCCAAAAACATTCAGTACTTC.

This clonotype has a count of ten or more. The CDR3 spells CSARGSWGLNEKLFF. The CDR3 nucleotides read TGCAGTGCTAGGGGGAGTTGGGGGCTTAATGAAAAACTGTTTTTT. V usage is TRBV20-1 and J usage is TRBJ1-4, with D perhaps TRBD1 (6 bases). The CDR3 has 15 residues. V gave up 3 bases and J gave up 4 bases, with 15 bases separating them. Germline lookup yields CDR1 DFQATT and CDR2 SNEGSKA (reference sequence).

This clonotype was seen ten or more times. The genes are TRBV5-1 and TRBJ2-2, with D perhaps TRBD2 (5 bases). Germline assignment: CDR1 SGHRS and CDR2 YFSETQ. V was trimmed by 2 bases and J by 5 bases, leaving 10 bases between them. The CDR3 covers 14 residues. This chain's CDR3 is CASSFGVETGELFF. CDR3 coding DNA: TGCGCCAGCAGCTTCGGGGTAGAGACCGGGGAGCTGTTTTTT.

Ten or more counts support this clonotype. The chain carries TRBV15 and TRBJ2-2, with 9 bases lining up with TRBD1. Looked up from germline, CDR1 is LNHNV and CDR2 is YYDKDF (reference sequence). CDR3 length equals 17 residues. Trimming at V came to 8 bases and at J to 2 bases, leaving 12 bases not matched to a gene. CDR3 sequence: CATRDRASSLNTGELFF. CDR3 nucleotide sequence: TGTGCCACCCGGGACAGGGCATCTTCACTAAACACCGGGGAGCTGTTTTTT.

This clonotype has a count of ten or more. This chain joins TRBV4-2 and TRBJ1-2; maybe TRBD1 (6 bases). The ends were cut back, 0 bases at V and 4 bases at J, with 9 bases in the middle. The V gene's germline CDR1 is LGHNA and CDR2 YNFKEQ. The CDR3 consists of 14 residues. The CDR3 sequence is CASSQDRGIYGYTF. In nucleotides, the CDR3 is TGTGCCAGCAGCCAAGACAGGGGTATCTATGGCTACACCTTC.

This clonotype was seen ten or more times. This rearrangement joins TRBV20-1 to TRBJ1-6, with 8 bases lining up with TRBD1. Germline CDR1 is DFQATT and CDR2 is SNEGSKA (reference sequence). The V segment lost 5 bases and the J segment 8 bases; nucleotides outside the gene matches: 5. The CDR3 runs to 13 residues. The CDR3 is CSAGQGADSPLHF. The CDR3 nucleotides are TGCAGTGCTGGGCAGGGGGCTGATTCACCCCTCCACTTT.

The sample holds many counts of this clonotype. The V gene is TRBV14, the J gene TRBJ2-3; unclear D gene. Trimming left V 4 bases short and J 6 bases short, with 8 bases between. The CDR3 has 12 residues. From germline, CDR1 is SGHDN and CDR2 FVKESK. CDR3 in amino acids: CASSLGWDTQYF. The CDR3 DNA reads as TGTGCCAGCAGCCTCGGTTGGGATACGCAGTATTTT.

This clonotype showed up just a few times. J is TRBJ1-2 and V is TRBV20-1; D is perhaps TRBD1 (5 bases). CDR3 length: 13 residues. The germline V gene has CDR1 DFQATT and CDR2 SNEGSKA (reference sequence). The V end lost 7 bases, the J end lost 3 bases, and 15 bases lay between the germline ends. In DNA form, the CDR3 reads TGCAGTGTGGGGGGGTTTCTTGACTATGGCTACACCTTC. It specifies CSVGGFLDYGYTF.

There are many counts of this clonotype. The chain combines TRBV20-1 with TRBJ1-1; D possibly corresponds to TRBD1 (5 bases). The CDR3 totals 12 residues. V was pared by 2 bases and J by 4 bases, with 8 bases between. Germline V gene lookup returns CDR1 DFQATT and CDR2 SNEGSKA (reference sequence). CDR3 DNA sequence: TGCAGTGCTAGACAGGGTTTCACTGAAGCTTTCTTT. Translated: CSARQGFTEAFF.

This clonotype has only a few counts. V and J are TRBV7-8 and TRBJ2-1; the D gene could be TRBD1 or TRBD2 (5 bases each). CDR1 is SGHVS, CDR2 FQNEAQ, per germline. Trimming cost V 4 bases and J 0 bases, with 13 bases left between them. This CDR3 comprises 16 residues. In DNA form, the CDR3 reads TGTGCCAGCAGCTCCGGGGCCCTGGACTCCTACAATGAGCAGTTCTTC. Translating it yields CASSSGALDSYNEQFF.